This entry lists 8 T cell receptor beta chains sequenced from one sample in a study of blood T cell repertoires in COVID-19. Data came from immunoSEQ multiplex PCR; TCRdb stores just in-frame clones and leaves some out. The profile shows around 150,000 clones, around 80% of them singletons. Sequencing used peripheral blood. The origin of the receptors is an elderly woman with acute or convalescent COVID-19.

V gene TRBV3-1 (or the pseudogene TRBV3-2) combines with J gene TRBJ1-2; TRBD1 matches 7 bases. V was clipped by 1 base and J by 6 bases; unmatched bases: 8. The CDR3 sequence is 15 residues long. Germline assignment: CDR1 LGHDT and CDR2 YNNKEL (reference sequence). CDR3: CASSQVGTGVHGYTF. The DNA for the CDR3 is TGTGCCAGCAGCCAAGTGGGAACAGGGGTACATGGCTACACCTTC.

This clone appeared once. The chain carries TRBV19 and TRBJ1-4; TRBD1 is a possible D gene (6 bases). CDR1 is LNHDA and CDR2 is SQIVND in the germline V gene (reference sequence). This CDR3 contains 14 residues. Between the trimmed V and J ends, which lost 4 bases and 7 bases, there was a span of 13 bases. CDR3 amino acids: CASSNSGHREKLFF. The CDR3 DNA sequence: TGTGCCAGTAGTAATTCGGGACATCGTGAAAAACTGTTTTTT.

V gene TRBV7-6 combines with J gene TRBJ2-7; a possible D gene is TRBD1 (5 bases). CDR3 length equals 17 residues. The germline V gene encodes CDR1 SGHVS and CDR2 FNYEAQ. V shed 5 bases and J shed 2 bases, with 22 bases lying between them. CDR3 coding DNA: TGTGCCAGCAGCCCCACAGATTTAGGGGTACTTGCCTACGAGCAGTACTTC. This codes for CASSPTDLGVLAYEQYF.

This clone was observed a handful of times. The genes are TRBV12-5 and TRBJ1-2, with 7 bases aligning to TRBD1. Per the germline V gene, CDR1 is LGHNT and CDR2 is FRNRAP. CDR3 length: 14 amino acids. V lost 4 bases to trimming and J lost 7 bases; unmatched junction nucleotides: 9. DNA for the CDR3: TGTGCTAGTGGTTCGTTTACAGGGGATATTGGCTACACCTTC. Its protein is CASGSFTGDIGYTF.

The V call is TRBV7-9, the J call TRBJ2-5; possible D gene TRBD2, 7 bases. Trimming stripped 1 base from V and 4 bases from J, with 16 bases between. Germline-derived CDR1 and CDR2 are SEHNR and FQNEAQ (reference sequence). CDR3 size: 16 residues. CDR3 sequence: CASSLGGGDLGETQYF. CDR3 DNA: TGTGCCAGCAGCTTAGGAGGGGGGGACTTAGGAGAGACCCAGTACTTC.

On this clone itself: This CDR3 is also generated by other DNA sequences in the sample. The chain couples TRBV5-1 to TRBJ1-3, with D possibly TRBD1 on 6 matching bases. CDR1 and CDR2 (germline): SGHRS, YFSETQ. This CDR3 region has 14 residues. V lost 0 bases to trimming and J lost 2 bases, with 6 bases between them. The CDR3 loop reads CASSLGTAGNTIYF. The CDR3 coding sequence is TGCGCCAGCAGCTTGGGGACAGCTGGAAACACCATATATTTT.

The V call is TRBV5-1, the J call TRBJ1-2; TRBD1 agrees at 10 bases. Germline V gene lookup returns CDR1 SGHRS and CDR2 YFSETQ. Losses at the gene ends were 4 bases for V and 2 bases for J; bases not matched to a gene: 5. The length of the CDR3 is 15 residues. The CDR3: CASSGGQGRNYGYTF. In DNA, the CDR3 is TGCGCCAGCAGCGGGGGACAGGGGAGGAACTATGGCTACACCTTC.

The V gene is TRBV19, the J gene TRBJ1-1, with unresolved D. Germline V CDR1 and CDR2: LNHDA, SQIVND (reference sequence). This CDR3 spans 12 amino acids. V lost 6 bases to trimming and J lost 7 bases, with 12 bases between them. CDR3 amino acids: CASSWGGGEAFF. The CDR3 DNA reads as TGTGCCAGTAGCTGGGGAGGAGGTGAAGCTTTCTTT.